Following are 24 T cell receptor beta chains from one sample sequenced in a study of T cells in Graves' hyperthyroidism and ophthalmopathy. Amplified regions were TCR beta CDR3 sequences from RNA transcripts. RT-PCR in the first round (using the HTBI primer set) targeted the TCR CDR3. In TCRdb, the multiplex PCR reads were re-called with MiXCR into one record per CDR3 protein. Of nearly 750,000 distinct CDR3 sequences in the sample, 35% are singletons; the top ten hold around 30%. Sequenced material: blood. Source of these receptors: a woman in her thirties or forties with Graves' hyperthyroidism.

The CDR3: CASKLGQGGEKLFF. The CDR3, as DNA: TGTGCCAGCAAACTGGGACAGGGGGGTGAAAAACTGTTTTTT. This sequence joins TRBV7-2 and TRBJ1-4; TRBD1 matches at 11 bases. Per germline, CDR1 SGHTA and CDR2 FQGNSA. The CDR3 extends over 14 amino acids. V lost 7 bases to trimming and J lost 7 bases; unmatched junction nucleotides: 5.

As concerns this clonotype: This may come from a read error, since a much larger clone is one base off. V is TRBV20-1 and J is TRBJ2-7; the match to TRBD2 covers 8 bases. V shed 5 bases, J shed 4 bases, and the junction held 10 bases outside the gene matches. Germline-derived CDR1 and CDR2 are DFQATT and SNEGSKA (reference sequence). This CDR3 is built from 14 residues. The CDR3 is CSAGVTSGGYEQYF. The DNA of the CDR3 is TGCAGTGCTGGAGTAACCAGCGGGGGTTACGAGCAGTACTTC.

The rearrangement uses TRBV19 and TRBJ2-7; 13 bases agree with TRBD2. V lost 5 bases and J lost 4; bases outside the gene matches: 5. Per the germline V gene, CDR1 is LNHDA and CDR2 is SQIVND (reference sequence). The CDR3 has 15 residues. DNA of the CDR3: TGTGCCAGTAGTCCGGGACTAGCGGGACGGTACGAGCAGTACTTC. Protein: CASSPGLAGRYEQYF.

This chain joins TRBV2 and TRBJ1-3, with 7 bases fitting TRBD1. Germline lookup yields CDR1 SNHLY and CDR2 FYNNEI. With V trimmed by 0 bases and J by 7 bases, 3 bases remained unmatched. The CDR3 runs to 14 residues. CDR3 bases: TGTGCCAGCAGTGAAGCGACAGGGAGGAACACCATATATTTT. Translated: CASSEATGRNTIYF.

V and J are TRBV7-6 and TRBJ2-1; D is unresolved. This CDR3 contains 14 residues. Germline CDR1 and CDR2: SGHVS and FNYEAQ. V lost 5 bases and J 0 bases, leaving 8 bases between the germline ends. DNA of the CDR3: TGTGCCAGCAGCCCCGGCGGCTCCTACAATGAGCAGTTCTTC. This translates into CASSPGGSYNEQFF.

This clonotype was detected ten times or more. This chain joins TRBV10-3 and TRBJ2-6; a possible D gene is TRBD1 (5 bases). CDR1 is ENHRY and CDR2 is SYGVKD in the germline V gene. With 4 bases removed from V and 2 bases from J, the gap between germline ends came to 9 bases. The CDR3 consists of 15 residues. The CDR3 DNA reads TGTGCCATCAGTGGGGGCGCCGCTGGGGCCAACGTCCTGACTTTC. Translated, it gives CAISGGAAGANVLTF.

The chain has TRBV6-5 and TRBJ2-7; a weak D match, TRBD2 (5 bases). Trimming pared 7 bases from V and 0 bases from J, leaving 16 bases between. The CDR3 is 15 amino acids. CDR1 is MNHEY and CDR2 is SVGAGI in the germline V gene. The CDR3 sequence is CASTSYAGASYEQYF. The CDR3 DNA is TGTGCCAGCACCAGTTACGCGGGTGCCTCCTACGAGCAGTACTTC.

This clonotype was recorded at least ten times. This chain connects TRBV2 to TRBJ2-2; 10 bases agree with TRBD1. Germline lookup yields CDR1 SNHLY and CDR2 FYNNEI. J gave up 15 bases and V 2 bases, and 15 bases lay outside the gene matches. The CDR3 extends over 16 amino acids. The CDR3 nucleotides read TGTGCCAGCAGTGAACGCAGTCCCGGGACAGGGGCCGGGGTGTTTTTT. Protein product: CASSERSPGTGAGVFF.

J is TRBJ1-1 and V is TRBV20-1; D possibly corresponds to TRBD1 (6 bases). Germline V gene data show CDR1 as DFQATT and CDR2 as SNEGSKA (reference sequence). CDR3 length: 13 amino acids. The V gene lost 6 bases and the J gene lost 4 bases, with 15 bases spanning the gap. The CDR3 bases are TGCAGTGCCCCGGACAGTCGGAGCACTGAAGCTTTCTTT. Encoded protein: CSAPDSRSTEAFF.

This rearrangement joins TRBV6-5 to TRBJ1-3; 7 bases are a match to TRBD1. Per the germline V gene, CDR1 is MNHEY and CDR2 is SVGAGI. The CDR3 consists of 15 residues. The junction had 6 bases not matched to a gene; V was cut back by 5 bases and J by 2 bases. The CDR3, as DNA: TGTGCCAGCAGTGAAGGGAGGGGGCCTGGAAACACCATATATTTT. Protein: CASSEGRGPGNTIYF.

This clonotype has ten or more counts. This chain links TRBV7-2 with TRBJ2-1; D remains unclear. The germline V gene has CDR1 SGHTA and CDR2 FQGNSA. There are 14 residues in the CDR3. The V and J ends lost 5 bases and 2 bases respectively, with 10 bases between them. This CDR3 is CASSLNGAYNEQFF. In nucleotides, the CDR3 is TGTGCCAGCAGCCTCAATGGGGCCTACAATGAGCAGTTCTTC.

Worth noting for this clonotype: One junction end disagrees with the germline gene, perhaps due to a read error. The chain uses TRBV7-2 and TRBJ1-6; the D is unclear. The CDR3 covers 13 residues. Germline CDR1 reads SGHTA; CDR2 reads FQGNSA. The CDR3 region has the DNA TGTGCCAGCAGCTTATCAGGCGGTTCACCCCTCCAGTTT. This gives the protein CASSLSGGSPLQF.

There are a few counts of this clonotype. The DNA of the CDR3 is TGCAGTGCCAGTAGAGGGACAATGAATAGCAATCAGCCCCAGCATTTT. Translating gives CSASRGTMNSNQPQHF. The V call is TRBV20-1, the J call TRBJ1-5, with a weak D call TRBD1 (6 bases). CDR3 length: 16 amino acids. Germline V gene data show CDR1 as DFQATT and CDR2 as SNEGSKA (reference sequence). Trimming left V 6 bases short and J 0 bases short, with 18 bases between.

This clonotype was seen a single time. V is TRBV14 and J is TRBJ2-2; D is perhaps TRBD2 (5 bases). The CDR3 spans 14 residues. Germline CDR1 is SGHDN and CDR2 is FVKESK. Trimming took off 1 base at V and 6 bases at J, with 9 bases between the two ends. The CDR3 reads CASSQVGVSGELFF. In DNA form, the CDR3 reads TGTGCCAGCAGCCAAGTCGGGGTATCCGGGGAGCTGTTTTTT. The whole variable domain, filled in from reference TRBV14 and TRBJ2-2, reads EAGVTQFPSHSVIEKGQTVTLRCDPISGHDNLYWYRRVMGKEIKFLLHFVKESKQDESGMPNNRFLAERTGGTYSTLKVQPAELEDSGVYFCASSQVGVSGELFFGEGSRLTVL.

The rearrangement joins TRBV7-9 to TRBJ1-1; D not certain. Germline V gives CDR1 SEHNR, CDR2 FQNEAQ (reference sequence). The CDR3 contains 13 residues. The germline V and J ends were trimmed by 0 bases and 6 bases, with 8 bases remaining between them. In DNA form, the CDR3 reads TGTGCCAGCAGCTTAGCGGGAAAGGCTGAAGCTTTCTTT. This translates into CASSLAGKAEAFF.

Many counts were recorded for this clonotype. The CDR3 loop reads CASSLATVYEQYF. The CDR3 DNA reads as TGTGCCAGCAGCTTGGCGACAGTCTACGAGCAGTACTTC. The V and J genes are TRBV5-6 and TRBJ2-7; maybe TRBD1 (5 bases). The CDR3 is made up of 13 amino acids. CDR1 is SGHDT and CDR2 is YYEEEE in the germline V gene. V lost 0 bases and J lost 3, with 7 bases in between.

The genes are TRBV6-5 and TRBJ2-7; 10 bases are a match to TRBD2. Germline CDR1 and CDR2: MNHEY and SVGAGI. The CDR3 loop spans 18 amino acids. Trimming removed 0 bases from V and 4 bases from J; junction bases left unmatched: 12. CDR3: CASSYSASGRPQAYEQYF. In nucleotides, the CDR3 is TGTGCCAGCAGTTACTCGGCTAGCGGGAGACCGCAGGCTTACGAGCAGTACTTC.

This clonotype was counted ten times or more. The rearrangement uses TRBV7-2 and TRBJ1-2, with 10 bases lining up with TRBD1. V shed 5 bases and J 6 bases; nucleotides not matched to a gene: 12. The V gene's germline CDR1 is SGHTA and CDR2 FQGNSA. The CDR3 consists of 16 residues. The CDR3 is CASSVSQGQGKDGYTF. The DNA for the CDR3 is TGTGCCAGCAGCGTAAGCCAGGGACAGGGGAAGGATGGCTACACCTTC.

CDR3 coding DNA: TGTGCTCAGGAGCTCATGAACACTGAAGCTTTCTTT. Translating gives CAQELMNTEAFF. The rearrangement links TRBV19 to TRBJ1-1, with D uncertain. This CDR3 has 12 amino acids. CDR1 LNHDA and CDR2 SQIVND come from the germline V gene (reference sequence).

The V call is TRBV20-1, the J call TRBJ1-4; D call uncertain. V shed 3 bases and J shed 7 bases, with 9 bases lying between them. CDR1 is DFQATT and CDR2 is SNEGSKA in the germline V gene (reference sequence). This CDR3 comprises 12 residues. The CDR3 sequence: CSASIGGEKLFF. Written as DNA, the CDR3 is TGCAGTGCTAGTATTGGCGGTGAAAAACTGTTTTTT.

This clonotype came up many times. V and J are TRBV7-2 and TRBJ1-5; 8 bases map to TRBD1. The CDR3 consists of 14 residues. Trimming removed 4 bases from V and 4 bases from J; junction bases left unmatched: 3. Germline V gene sequence: CDR1 SGHTA, CDR2 FQGNSA. The CDR3 nucleotides read TGTGCCAGCAGCTGGACAGGGCCAAATCAGCCCCAGCATTTT. This gives the protein CASSWTGPNQPQHF.

This clonotype has ten or more counts. J is TRBJ1-2 and V is TRBV12-3 or TRBV12-4; TRBD1 might be the D (6 bases). The CDR3 sequence is 13 residues long. The V gene lost 6 bases and the J gene lost 6 bases, with 14 bases spanning the gap. The chain's CDR3 is CASRTTTGDGYTF. DNA of the CDR3: TGTGCCAGCAGAACGACGACAGGCGATGGCTACACCTTC.

This clonotype was counted between two and nine times. V gene TRBV19 combines with J gene TRBJ1-2; TRBD1 might be the D (6 bases). The V and J ends lost 7 bases and 5 bases respectively, with 17 bases between them. This CDR3 has 14 residues. CDR1 is LNHDA, CDR2 SQIVND, per germline (reference sequence). The CDR3 DNA follows: TGTGCCAGTACCTCCCCCGGGACACGGTATGGCTACACCTTC. Its translation is CASTSPGTRYGYTF.

This chain links TRBV29-1 with TRBJ1-2; possible D gene TRBD1, 6 bases. The CDR3 loop spans 12 amino acids. Germline loops: CDR1 SQVTM, CDR2 ANQGSEA. Here the CDR3 DNA reads TGCAGTCCGGAACAGGGATGGAGCGGCTACACCTTC. Translation gives CSPEQGWSGYTF.